The present T cell receptor beta chain was sequenced within a study of vaccination effects on CD4 cells after COVID-19. Concerning this clone itself: Its antigen remains unknown.

Deletions cut 3 bases from V and 0 bases from J, with 6 bases between. In germline, CDR1 is WSHSY, CDR2 SAAADI. The CDR3 consists of 14 residues. The method was immunoSEQ multiplex PCR; TCRdb's version includes in-frame clones alone and lacks a portion of them. Of 71,000 or so clones in the sample, roughly three quarters were seen once. Ahead of sequencing, the ViraFEST assay grew antigen-specific CD4+ T cells using viral peptide pools. Isolating CD4+ T cells followed about 10 days of culture. The vaccine recipients had no prior SARS-CoV-2 infection, with negative nucleocapsid antibodies. The sequence was obtained from a human donor who received a COVID-19 vaccine. This sequence joins TRBV10-2 and TRBJ2-1; TRBD1 or TRBD2 may be the D gene (5 bases each). The material sequenced was CD4+ T cells from PBMCs cultured with HCoV-OC43 spike peptides, taken before COVID-19 vaccination. As to subset: HCoV-OC43 spike overlapping peptide pool stimulation. The CDR3 sequence: CASSDGGSYNEQFF. CDR3 bases: TGCGCCAGCAGTGATGGGGGCTCCTACAATGAGCAGTTCTTC.